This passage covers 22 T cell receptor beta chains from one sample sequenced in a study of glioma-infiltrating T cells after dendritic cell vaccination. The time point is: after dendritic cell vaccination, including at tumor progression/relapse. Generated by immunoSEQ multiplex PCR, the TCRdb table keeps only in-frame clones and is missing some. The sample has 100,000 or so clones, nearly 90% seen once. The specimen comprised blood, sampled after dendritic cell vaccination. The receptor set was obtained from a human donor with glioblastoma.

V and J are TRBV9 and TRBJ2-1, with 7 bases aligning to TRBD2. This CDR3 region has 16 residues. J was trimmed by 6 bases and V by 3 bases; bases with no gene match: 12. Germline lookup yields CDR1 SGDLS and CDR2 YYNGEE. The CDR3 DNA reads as TGTGCCAGCAGCGCGACTTCGACTAGCACGTCCAATGAGCAGTTCTTC. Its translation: CASSATSTSTSNEQFF.

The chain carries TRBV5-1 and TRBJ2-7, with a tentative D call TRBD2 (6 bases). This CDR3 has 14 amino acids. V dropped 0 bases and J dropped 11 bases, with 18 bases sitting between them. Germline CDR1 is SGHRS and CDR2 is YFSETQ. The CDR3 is CASSLGVDTSLKYF. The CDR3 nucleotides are TGCGCCAGCAGCTTGGGCGTCGATACTAGCCTGAAGTACTTC.

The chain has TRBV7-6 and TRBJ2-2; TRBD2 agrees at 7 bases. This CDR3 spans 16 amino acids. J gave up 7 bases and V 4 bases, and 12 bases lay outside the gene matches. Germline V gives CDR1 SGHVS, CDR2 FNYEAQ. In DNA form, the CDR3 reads TGTGCCAGCAGCTCGCTAGCGGCTCTCTCCAGCGGGGAGCTGTTTTTT. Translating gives CASSSLAALSSGELFF.

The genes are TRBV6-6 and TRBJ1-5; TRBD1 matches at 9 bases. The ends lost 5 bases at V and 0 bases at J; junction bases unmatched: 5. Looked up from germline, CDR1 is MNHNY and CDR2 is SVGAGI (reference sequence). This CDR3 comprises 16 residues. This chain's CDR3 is CASSPTGGASNQPQHF. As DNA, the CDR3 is TGTGCCAGCAGTCCAACAGGGGGCGCTAGCAATCAGCCCCAGCATTTT.

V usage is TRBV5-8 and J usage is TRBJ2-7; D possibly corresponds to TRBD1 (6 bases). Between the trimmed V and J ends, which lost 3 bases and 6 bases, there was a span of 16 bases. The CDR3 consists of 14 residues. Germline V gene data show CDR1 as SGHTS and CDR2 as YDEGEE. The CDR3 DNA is TGTGCCAGCAGCTCAGGTGGGACACTAGTCGAGCAGTACTTC. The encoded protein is CASSSGGTLVEQYF.

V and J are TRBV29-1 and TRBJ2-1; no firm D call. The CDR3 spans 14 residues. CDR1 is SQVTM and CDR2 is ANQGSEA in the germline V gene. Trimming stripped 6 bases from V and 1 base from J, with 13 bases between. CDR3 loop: CSVLRPLSYNEQFF. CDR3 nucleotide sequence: TGCAGCGTCCTTAGACCACTATCCTACAATGAGCAGTTCTTC.

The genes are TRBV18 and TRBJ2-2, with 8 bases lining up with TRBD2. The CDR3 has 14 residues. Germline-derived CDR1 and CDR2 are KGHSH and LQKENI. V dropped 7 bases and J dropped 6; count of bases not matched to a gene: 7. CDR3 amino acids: CASFMREESGELFF. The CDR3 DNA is TGTGCCAGCTTCATGCGGGAGGAGTCCGGGGAGCTGTTTTTT.

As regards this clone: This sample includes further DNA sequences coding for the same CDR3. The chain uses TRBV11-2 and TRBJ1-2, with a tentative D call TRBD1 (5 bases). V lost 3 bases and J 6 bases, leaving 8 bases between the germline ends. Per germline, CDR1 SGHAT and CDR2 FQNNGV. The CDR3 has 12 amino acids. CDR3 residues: CASSLEGDGYTF. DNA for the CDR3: TGTGCCAGCAGCTTGGAAGGGGATGGCTACACCTTC.

The CDR3 spells CASSPPASQETQYF. The CDR3 DNA reads as TGTGCCAGCTCACCACCGGCCAGCCAAGAGACCCAGTACTTC. This chain joins TRBV18 and TRBJ2-5; D ambiguous. Germline CDR1 reads KGHSH; CDR2 reads LQKENI. Trimming cost V 0 bases and J 1 base, with 6 bases left between them. The CDR3 covers 14 residues.

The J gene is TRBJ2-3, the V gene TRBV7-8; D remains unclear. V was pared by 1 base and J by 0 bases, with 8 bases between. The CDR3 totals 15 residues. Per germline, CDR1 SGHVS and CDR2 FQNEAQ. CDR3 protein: CASSLESASTDTQYF. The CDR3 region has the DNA TGTGCCAGCAGCTTAGAAAGCGCTAGCACAGATACGCAGTATTTT. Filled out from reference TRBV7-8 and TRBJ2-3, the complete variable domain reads GAGVSQSPRYKVAKRGQDVALRCDPISGHVSLFWYQQALGQGPEFLTYFQNEAQLDKSGLPSDRFFAERPEGSVSTLKIQRTQQEDSAVYLCASSLESASTDTQYFGPGTRLTVL.

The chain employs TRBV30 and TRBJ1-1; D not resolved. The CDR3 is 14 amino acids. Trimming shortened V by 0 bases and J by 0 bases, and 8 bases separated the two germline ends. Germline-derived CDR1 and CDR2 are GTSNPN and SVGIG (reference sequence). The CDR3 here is CAWSVPPMNTEAFF. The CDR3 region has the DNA TGTGCCTGGAGTGTCCCACCTATGAACACTGAAGCTTTCTTT.

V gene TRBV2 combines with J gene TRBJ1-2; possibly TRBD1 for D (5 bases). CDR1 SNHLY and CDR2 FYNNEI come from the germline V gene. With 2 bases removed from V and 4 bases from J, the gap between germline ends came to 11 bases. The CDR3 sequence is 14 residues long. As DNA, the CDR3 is TGTGCCAGCAGTGAAATCCCCGGGGGCTATGGCTACACCTTC. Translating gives CASSEIPGGYGYTF.

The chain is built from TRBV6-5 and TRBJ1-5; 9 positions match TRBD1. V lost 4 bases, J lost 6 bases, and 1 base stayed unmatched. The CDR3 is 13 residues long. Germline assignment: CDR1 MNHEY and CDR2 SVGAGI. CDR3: CASSWGQGQPQHF. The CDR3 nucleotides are TGTGCCAGCAGTTGGGGACAGGGTCAGCCCCAGCATTTT.

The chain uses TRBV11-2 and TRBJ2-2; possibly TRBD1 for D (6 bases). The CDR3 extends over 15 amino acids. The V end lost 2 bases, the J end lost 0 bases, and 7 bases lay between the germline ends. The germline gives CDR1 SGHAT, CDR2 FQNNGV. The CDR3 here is CASSLQGTNTGELFF. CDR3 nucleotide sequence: TGTGCCAGCAGCTTACAGGGGACGAACACCGGGGAGCTGTTTTTT.

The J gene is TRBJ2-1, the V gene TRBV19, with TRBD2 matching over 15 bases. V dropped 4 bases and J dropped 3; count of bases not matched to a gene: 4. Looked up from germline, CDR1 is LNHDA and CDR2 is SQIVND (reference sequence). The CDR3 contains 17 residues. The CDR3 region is CASSRTSGGADYNEQFF. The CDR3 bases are TGTGCCAGTAGTAGGACTAGCGGGGGGGCCGACTACAATGAGCAGTTCTTC.

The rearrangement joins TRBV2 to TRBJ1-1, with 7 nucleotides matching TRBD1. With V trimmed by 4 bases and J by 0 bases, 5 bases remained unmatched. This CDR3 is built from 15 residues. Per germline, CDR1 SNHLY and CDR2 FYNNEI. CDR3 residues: CASSGQGVMNTEAFF. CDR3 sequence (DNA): TGTGCCAGCAGTGGCCAGGGGGTAATGAACACTGAAGCTTTCTTT.

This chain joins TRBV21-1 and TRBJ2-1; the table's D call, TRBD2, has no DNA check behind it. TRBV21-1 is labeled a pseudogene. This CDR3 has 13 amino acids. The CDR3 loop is CASGLAGRREQFF. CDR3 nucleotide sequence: TGTGCCTCGGGCTTAGCGGGGAGGCGGGAGCAGTTCTTC.

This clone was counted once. The CDR3 is CASTGGYEQYF. The CDR3 DNA follows: TGTGCCAGCACCGGGGGCTACGAGCAGTACTTC. This chain joins TRBV2 and TRBJ2-7; TRBD2 might be the D (6 bases). Germline CDR1 SNHLY, CDR2 FYNNEI. The CDR3 is 11 amino acids. V was pared by 7 bases and J by 3 bases, with 7 bases between.

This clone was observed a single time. DNA for the CDR3: TGCGCCAGCAGGGCAGGGACAGGGCGACCCTACGAGCAGTACTTC. This gives the protein CASRAGTGRPYEQYF. V is TRBV5-1 and J is TRBJ2-7; TRBD1 matches at 9 bases. Trimming took 5 bases from V and 2 from J; bases not matched to a gene: 8. This CDR3 is built from 15 residues. Germline values: CDR1 SGHRS, CDR2 YFSETQ.

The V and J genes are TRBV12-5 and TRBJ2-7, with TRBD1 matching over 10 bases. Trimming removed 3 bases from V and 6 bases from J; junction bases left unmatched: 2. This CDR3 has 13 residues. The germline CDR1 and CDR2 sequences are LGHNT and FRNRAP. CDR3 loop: CASGLGTGAEQYF. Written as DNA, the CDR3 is TGTGCTAGTGGTTTAGGGACAGGGGCCGAGCAGTACTTC.

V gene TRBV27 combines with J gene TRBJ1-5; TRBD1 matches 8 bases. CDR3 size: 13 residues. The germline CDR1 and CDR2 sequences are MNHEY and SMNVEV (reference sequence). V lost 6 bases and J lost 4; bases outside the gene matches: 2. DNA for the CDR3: TGTGCCAGCAGGAGACAGGGGAATCAGCCCCAGCATTTT. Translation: CASRRQGNQPQHF.

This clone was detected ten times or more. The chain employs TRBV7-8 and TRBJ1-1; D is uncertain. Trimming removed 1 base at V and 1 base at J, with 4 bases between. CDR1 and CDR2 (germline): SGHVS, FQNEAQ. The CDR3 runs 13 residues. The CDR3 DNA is TGTGCCAGCAGCTTAGGTAGGAACACTGAAGCTTTCTTT. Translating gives CASSLGRNTEAFF.